This T cell receptor (beta chain) derives from a study of blood T cell repertoires in COVID-19. In the original analysis: By means of reference gene primer amplification, nucleated cell counts were estimated. Repertoires were generated with immunoSEQ multiplex PCR, while TCRdb's copy carries only in-frame clones and drops some. That table is the source of V, J and clone size, and D and trimming were worked out from the DNA. The repertoire includes fewer than 250,000 clones, around 89% of them detected once, and more than 13% sits in the top ten. Looked up from germline, CDR1 is MNHEY and CDR2 is SMNVEV (reference sequence). The CDR3 has 14 amino acids. With 0 bases removed from V and 6 bases from J, the gap between germline ends came to 12 bases.

The TCR was taken from a man aged 30-40 years who had been exposed to COVID-19. The specimen was PBMCs or T cells enriched from blood (not recorded which). The genes are TRBV27 and TRBJ2-7, with D possibly being TRBD1 (5 bases). DNA for the CDR3: TGTGCCAGCAGTTTATCTCCAGGGTGGGGCGAGCAGTACTTC. It specifies CASSLSPGWGEQYF.